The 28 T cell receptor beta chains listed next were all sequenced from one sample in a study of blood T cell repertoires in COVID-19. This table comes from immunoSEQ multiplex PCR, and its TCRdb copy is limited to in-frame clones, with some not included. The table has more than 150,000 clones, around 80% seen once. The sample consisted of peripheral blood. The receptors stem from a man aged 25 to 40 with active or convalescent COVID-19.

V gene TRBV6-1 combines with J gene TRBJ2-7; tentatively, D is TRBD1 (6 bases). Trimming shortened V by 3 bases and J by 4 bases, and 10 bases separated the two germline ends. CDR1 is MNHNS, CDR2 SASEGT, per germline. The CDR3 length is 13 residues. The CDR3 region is CASSEDREYEQYF. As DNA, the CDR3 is TGTGCCAGCAGTGAGGACAGAGAGTACGAGCAGTACTTC.

CDR3 protein: CASLVGAGHEPQHF. CDR3 sequence (DNA): TGTGCCAGCTTAGTAGGGGCAGGGCATGAGCCCCAGCATTTT. The chain combines TRBV19 with TRBJ1-5; a weak D match, TRBD1 (5 bases). Germline V gene sequence: CDR1 LNHDA, CDR2 SQIVND (reference sequence). The CDR3 is 14 residues long. V was cut by 9 bases and J by 8 bases, with 20 bases left in between.

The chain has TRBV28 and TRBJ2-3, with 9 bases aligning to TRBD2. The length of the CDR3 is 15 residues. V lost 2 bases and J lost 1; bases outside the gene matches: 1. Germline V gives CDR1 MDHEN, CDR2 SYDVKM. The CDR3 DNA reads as TGTGCCAGCAGTTTAGCGGGGGGGCGCACAGATACGCAGTATTTT. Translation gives CASSLAGGRTDTQYF.

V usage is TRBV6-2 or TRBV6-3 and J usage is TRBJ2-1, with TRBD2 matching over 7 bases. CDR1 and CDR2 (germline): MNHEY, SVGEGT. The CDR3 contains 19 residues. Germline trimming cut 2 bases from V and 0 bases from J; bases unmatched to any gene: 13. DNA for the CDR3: TGTGCCAGCAGTTACCCGTGGGAGGGCTCCCGGAGCTCCTACAATGAGCAGTTCTTC. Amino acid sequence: CASSYPWEGSRSSYNEQFF.

The CDR3 protein is CASSAPDTRSGYEQYV. The CDR3 bases are TGTGCCAGCAGTGCTCCGGACACCCGCTCAGGCTACGAGCAGTACGTC. The chain is built from TRBV6-1 and TRBJ2-7; D is perhaps TRBD1 (5 bases). Germline V gene sequence: CDR1 MNHNS, CDR2 SASEGT. Trimming stripped 4 bases from V and 3 bases from J, with 19 bases between. This CDR3 comprises 16 residues.

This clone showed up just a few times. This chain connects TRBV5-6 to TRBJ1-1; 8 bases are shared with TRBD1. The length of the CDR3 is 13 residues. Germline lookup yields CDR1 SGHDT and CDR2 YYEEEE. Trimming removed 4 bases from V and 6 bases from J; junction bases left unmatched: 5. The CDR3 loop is CASSGQGTSEAFF. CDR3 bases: TGTGCCAGCAGCGGACAGGGTACATCTGAAGCTTTCTTT.

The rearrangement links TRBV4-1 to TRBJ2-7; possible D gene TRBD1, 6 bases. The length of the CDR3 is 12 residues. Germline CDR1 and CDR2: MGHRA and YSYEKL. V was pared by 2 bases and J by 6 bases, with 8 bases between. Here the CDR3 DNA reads TGCGCCAGCAGCCAATTAGGGGGCGAGCAGTACTTC. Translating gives CASSQLGGEQYF.

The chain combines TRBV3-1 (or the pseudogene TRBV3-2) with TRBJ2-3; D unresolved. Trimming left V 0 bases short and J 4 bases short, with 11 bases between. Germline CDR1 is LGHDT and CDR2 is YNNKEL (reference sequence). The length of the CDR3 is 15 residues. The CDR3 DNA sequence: TGTGCCAGCAGCCAAGAACTTCTAGTGGCAGATACGCAGTATTTT. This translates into CASSQELLVADTQYF.

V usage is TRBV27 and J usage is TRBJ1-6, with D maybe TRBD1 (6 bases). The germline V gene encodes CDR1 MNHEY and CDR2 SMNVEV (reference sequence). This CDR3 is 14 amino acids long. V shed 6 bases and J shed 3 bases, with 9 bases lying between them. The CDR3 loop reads CASRPDSYNSPLHF. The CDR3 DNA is TGTGCCAGCAGGCCGGACAGCTATAATTCACCCCTCCACTTT.

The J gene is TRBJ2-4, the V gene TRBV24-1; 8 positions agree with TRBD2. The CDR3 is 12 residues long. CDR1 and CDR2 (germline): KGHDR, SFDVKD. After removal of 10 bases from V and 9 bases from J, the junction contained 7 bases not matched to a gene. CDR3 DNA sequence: TGTGCCACAGAGGCGGGGGGCGGCATTCAGTACTTC. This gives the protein CATEAGGGIQYF.

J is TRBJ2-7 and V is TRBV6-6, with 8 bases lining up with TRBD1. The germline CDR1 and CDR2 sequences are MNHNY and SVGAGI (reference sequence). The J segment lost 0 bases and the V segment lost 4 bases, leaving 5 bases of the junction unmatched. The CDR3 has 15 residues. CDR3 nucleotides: TGTGCCAGCAGTTCCCGGGACAGGAGCTCCTACGAGCAGTACTTC. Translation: CASSSRDRSSYEQYF.

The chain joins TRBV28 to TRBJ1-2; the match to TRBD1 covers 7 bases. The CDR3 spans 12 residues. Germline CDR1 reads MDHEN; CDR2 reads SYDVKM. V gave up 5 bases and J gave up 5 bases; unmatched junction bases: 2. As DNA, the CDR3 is TGTGCCAGCAGTACAGGGGTTTATGGCTACACCTTC. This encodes CASSTGVYGYTF.

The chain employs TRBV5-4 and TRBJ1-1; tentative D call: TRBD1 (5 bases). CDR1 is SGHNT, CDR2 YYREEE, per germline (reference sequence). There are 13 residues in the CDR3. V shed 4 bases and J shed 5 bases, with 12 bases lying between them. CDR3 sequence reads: CASSPWGGTEAFF. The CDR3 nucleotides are TGTGCCAGCAGCCCCTGGGGGGGAACTGAAGCTTTCTTT. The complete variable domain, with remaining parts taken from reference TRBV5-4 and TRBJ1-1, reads ETGVTQSPTHLIKTRGQQVTLRCSSQSGHNTVSWYQQALGQGPQFIFQYYREEENGRGNFPPRFSGLQFPNYSSELNVNALELDDSALYLCASSPWGGTEAFFGQGTRLTVV.

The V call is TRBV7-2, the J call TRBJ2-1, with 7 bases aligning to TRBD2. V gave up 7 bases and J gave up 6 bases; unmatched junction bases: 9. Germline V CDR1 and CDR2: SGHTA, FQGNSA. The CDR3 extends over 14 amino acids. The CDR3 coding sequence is TGTGCCAGCACCGCTGGGGGGGTTCGCAATGAGCAGTTCTTC. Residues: CASTAGGVRNEQFF.

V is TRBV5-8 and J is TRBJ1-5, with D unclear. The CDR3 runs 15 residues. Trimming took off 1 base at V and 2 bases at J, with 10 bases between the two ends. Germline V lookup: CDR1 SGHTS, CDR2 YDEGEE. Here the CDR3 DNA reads TGTGCCAGCAGCTTGCGGGTTGCGGGCAATCAGCCCCAGCATTTT. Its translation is CASSLRVAGNQPQHF.

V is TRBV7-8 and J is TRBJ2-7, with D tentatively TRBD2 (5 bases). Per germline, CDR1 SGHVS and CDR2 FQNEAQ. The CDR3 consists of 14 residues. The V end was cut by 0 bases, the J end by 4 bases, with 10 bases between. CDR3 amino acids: CASSLAPRGYEQYV. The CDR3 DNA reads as TGTGCCAGCAGCTTAGCCCCCCGAGGGTACGAGCAGTACGTC.

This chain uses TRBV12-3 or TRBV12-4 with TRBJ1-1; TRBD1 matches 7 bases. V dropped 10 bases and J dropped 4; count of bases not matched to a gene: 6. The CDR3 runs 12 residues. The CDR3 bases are TGTGCCACTAAGAGGGGGCCCACTGAAGCTTTCTTT. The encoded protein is CATKRGPTEAFF.

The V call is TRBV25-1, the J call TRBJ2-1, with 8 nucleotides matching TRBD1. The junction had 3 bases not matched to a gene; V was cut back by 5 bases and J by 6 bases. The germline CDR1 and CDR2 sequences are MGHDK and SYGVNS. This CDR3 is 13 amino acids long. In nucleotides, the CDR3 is TGTGCCAGCAGTTCAGGGGGCGCCAATGAGCAGTTCTTC. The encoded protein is CASSSGGANEQFF.

This CDR3 is CATSDKTGGLSTDTQYF. Written as DNA, the CDR3 is TGTGCCACCAGTGACAAGACAGGGGGCCTGAGCACAGATACGCAGTATTTT. V is TRBV24-1 and J is TRBJ2-3; TRBD1 aligns across 10 bases. Trimming cost V 4 bases and J 0 bases; bases outside gene matches: 6. Germline CDR1 KGHDR, CDR2 SFDVKD. This CDR3 contains 17 residues.

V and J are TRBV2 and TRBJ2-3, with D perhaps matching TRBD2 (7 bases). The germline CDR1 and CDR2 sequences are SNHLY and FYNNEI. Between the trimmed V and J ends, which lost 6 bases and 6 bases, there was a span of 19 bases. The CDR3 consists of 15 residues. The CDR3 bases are TGTGCCAGCAGGGATCTTCGATCGGGGGGCGATACGCAGTATTTT. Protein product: CASRDLRSGGDTQYF.

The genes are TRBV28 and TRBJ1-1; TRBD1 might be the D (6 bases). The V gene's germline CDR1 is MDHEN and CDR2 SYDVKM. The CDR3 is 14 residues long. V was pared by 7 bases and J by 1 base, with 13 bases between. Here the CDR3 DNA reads TGTGCCAGCAAACAGGGTTCTACGAACACTGAAGCTTTCTTT. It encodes CASKQGSTNTEAFF.

The CDR3 spells CASSVLGEKLFF. CDR3 in DNA: TGTGCCAGTAGTGTTCTAGGTGAAAAACTGTTTTTT. The chain uses TRBV19 and TRBJ1-4; D not certain. V was trimmed by 5 bases and J by 7 bases, leaving 8 bases between them. This CDR3 comprises 12 residues. Germline V gene data show CDR1 as LNHDA and CDR2 as SQIVND (reference sequence).

CDR3 amino acids: CASSVDRPDEKLFF. The CDR3 DNA is TGTGCCAGCAGCGTGGACAGGCCGGATGAAAAACTGTTTTTT. The genes are TRBV2 and TRBJ1-4; 7 bases are a match to TRBD1. The length of the CDR3 is 14 residues. V trimming: 6 bases; J trimming: 6 bases; junction bases outside the gene matches: 7. CDR1 and CDR2 from the germline V gene are SNHLY and FYNNEI.

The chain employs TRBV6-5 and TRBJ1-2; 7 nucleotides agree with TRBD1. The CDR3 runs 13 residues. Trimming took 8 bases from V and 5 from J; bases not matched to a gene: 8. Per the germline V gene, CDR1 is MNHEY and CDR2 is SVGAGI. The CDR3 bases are TGTGCCAGCGGGGACAGCGCAGGATATGGCTACACCTTC. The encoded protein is CASGDSAGYGYTF.

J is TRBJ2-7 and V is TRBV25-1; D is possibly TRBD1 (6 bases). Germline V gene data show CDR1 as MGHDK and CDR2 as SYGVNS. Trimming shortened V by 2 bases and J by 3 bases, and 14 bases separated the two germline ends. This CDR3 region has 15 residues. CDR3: CASSELGDKNYEQYF. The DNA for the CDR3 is TGTGCCAGCAGTGAACTGGGGGACAAAAACTACGAGCAGTACTTC.

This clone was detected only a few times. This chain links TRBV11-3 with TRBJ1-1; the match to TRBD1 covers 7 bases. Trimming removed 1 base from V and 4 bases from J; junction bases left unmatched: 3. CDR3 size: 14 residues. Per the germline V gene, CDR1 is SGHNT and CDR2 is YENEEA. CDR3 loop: CASSLGDSRTEAFF. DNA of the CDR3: TGTGCCAGCAGCTTAGGGGACAGTCGCACTGAAGCTTTCTTT.

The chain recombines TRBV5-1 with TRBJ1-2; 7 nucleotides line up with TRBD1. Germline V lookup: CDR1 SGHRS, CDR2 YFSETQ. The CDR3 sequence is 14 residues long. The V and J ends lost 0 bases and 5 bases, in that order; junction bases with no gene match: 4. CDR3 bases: TGCGCCAGCAGCTTGGCCTTACAGGGGTATGGCTACACCTTC. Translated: CASSLALQGYGYTF.

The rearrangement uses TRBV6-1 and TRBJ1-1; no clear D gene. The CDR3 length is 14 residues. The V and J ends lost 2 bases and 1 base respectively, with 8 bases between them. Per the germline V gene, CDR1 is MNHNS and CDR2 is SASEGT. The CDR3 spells CASSERYRNTEAFF. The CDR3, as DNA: TGTGCCAGCAGTGAACGGTACAGGAACACTGAAGCTTTCTTT.